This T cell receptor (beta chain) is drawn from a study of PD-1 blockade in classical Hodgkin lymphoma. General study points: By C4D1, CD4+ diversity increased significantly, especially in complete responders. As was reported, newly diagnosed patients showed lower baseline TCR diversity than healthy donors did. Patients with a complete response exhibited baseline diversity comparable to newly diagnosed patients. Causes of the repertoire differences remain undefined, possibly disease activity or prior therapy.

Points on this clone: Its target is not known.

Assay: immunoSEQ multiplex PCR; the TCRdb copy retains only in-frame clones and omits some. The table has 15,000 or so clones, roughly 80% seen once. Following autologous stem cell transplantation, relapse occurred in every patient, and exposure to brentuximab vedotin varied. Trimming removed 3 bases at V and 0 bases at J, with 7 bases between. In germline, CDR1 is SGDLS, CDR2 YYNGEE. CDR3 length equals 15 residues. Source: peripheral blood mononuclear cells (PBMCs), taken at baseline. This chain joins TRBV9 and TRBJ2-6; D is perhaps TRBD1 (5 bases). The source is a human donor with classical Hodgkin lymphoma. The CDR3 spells CASSEQGSGANVLTF. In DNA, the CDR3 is TGTGCCAGCAGCGAGCAGGGCTCTGGGGCCAACGTCCTGACTTTC.